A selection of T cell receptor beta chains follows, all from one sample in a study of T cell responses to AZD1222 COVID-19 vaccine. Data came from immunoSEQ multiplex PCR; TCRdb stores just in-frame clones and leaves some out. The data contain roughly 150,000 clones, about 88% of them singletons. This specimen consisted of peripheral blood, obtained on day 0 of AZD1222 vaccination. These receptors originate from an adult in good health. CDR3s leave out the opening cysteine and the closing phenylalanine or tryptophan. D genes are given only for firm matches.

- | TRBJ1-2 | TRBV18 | ASSPRAPGGDGYT
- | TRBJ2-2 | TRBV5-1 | ASSLSGTVNTGELF
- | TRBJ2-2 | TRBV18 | ASSLFGTQRDTGELF
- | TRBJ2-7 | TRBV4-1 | ASSRLPPGKFVGQY
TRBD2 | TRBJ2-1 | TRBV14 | ASSQPNIAGGNNEQF
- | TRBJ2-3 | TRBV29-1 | SVVRAADTQY
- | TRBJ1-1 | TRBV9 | ASSATPGSEAF
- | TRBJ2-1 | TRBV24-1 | ATSGNGGAFGQF
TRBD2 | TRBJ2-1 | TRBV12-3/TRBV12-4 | ATTSGRGNEQF
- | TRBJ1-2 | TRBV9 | ASSVGSGAYGYT
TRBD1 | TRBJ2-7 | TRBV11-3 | ASSRYPSPDLDRAEN
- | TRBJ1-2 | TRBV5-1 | ASSLELSYGYT
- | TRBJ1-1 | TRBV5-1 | ASSPLGASAEAF
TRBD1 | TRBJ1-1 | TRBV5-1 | ASSLEGALNTEAF
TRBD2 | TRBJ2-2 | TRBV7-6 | ASSLSGGLSGELF
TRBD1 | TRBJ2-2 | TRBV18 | ASSPRDRSGYTGELF
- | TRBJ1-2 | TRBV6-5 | ASSRTGNYGYT
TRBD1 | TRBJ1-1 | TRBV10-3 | AISGGDRGNTEAF
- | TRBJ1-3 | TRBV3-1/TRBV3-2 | ASSQDTETIISGNTIY
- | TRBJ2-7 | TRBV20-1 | SAGEGAKKY
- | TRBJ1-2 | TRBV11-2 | ASSHLRDTYGYT
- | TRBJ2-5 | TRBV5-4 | ASSSEGGQETQY
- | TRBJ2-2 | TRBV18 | ASSPEIRGNGELF
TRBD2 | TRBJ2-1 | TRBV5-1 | ASSPGLAGSDEQF
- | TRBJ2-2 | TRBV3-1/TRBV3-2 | ASSQSGELF
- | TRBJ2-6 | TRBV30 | AWRREQGSGANVLT
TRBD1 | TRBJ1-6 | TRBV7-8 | ASSPARQGAKGSPLH
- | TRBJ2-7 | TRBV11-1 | ASSSPAPYEQY
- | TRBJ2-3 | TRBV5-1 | ASSPGHQVNTDTQY
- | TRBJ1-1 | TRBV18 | ASSPGAGGNTEAF
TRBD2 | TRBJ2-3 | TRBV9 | ASSVSGVTSTDTQY
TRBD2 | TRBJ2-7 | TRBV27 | ASRTLAGSVEQY
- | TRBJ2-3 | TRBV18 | ASSPRVSDPDTQY
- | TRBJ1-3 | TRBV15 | ATSRNRPPGNTIY
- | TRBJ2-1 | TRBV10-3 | ATSESRHGWNEQF
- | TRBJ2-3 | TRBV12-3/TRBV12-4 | ASRGGTDTQY
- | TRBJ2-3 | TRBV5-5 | ASSLGGGHLTDTQY
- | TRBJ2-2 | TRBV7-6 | ASSLTNPGTGELF
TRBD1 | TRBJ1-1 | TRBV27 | ASSLTQGSTEAF
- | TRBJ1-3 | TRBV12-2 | ASRFSTDEGDRGPSGNTIY
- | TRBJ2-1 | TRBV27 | ASSRGSEQF
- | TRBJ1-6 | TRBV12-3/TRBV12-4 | ASSQTAGIPLH
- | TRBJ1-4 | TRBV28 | ASNTMAGRIEKLF
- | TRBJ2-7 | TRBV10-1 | ASSAEGSEQY
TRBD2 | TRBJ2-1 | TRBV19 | ASSILAGGYGEQF
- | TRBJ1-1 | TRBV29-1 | SVANLTVANTEAF
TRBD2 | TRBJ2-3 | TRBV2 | ASRRLAGGPTDTQY
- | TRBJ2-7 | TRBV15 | ATSRDLAGAGEQY
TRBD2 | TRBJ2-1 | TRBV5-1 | ASSITSGYYNEQF
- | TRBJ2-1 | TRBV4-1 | ASSQPAGGAYNEQF
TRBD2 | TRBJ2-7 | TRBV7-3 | ASSYGGGSYEQY
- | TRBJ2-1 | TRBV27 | ASSLVSGYNEQF
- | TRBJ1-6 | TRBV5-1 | ASSLRGGNSPLH
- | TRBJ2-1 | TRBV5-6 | ASSFWARIYNEQF
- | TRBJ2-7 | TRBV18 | ASSPVGEYEQY
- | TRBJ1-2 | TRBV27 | ASIPTP
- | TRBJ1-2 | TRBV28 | ASSFRRGYGYT